The clone carrying this T cell receptor beta chain has just a few counts. What it binds is not known. These data are taken from a study of response to subunit inactivated influenza vaccine. Study results and caveats: New T cells are recruited in small numbers by each seasonal influenza vaccination, according to the authors' suggestion.

TCRdb re-called the RT-PCR reads with MiXCR, one entry per CDR3 protein. This sample has under 850,000 distinct CDR3 sequences, with 18% found just once. The sample in question was PBMCs from blood, obtained more than 4 days after vaccination. The receptor was isolated from a man aged 50 to 60 who received an inactivated influenza vaccine.

CDR3 in amino acids: CATSAGFRDTQYF. CDR3 nucleotides: TGTGCCACCAGTGCGGGGTTCAGGGATACGCAGTATTTT. The chain employs TRBV24-1 and TRBJ2-3; tentative D call: TRBD2 (5 bases). The CDR3 consists of 13 residues. V lost 5 bases, J lost 6 bases, and 11 bases lay in between. Germline V gives CDR1 KGHDR, CDR2 SFDVKD.